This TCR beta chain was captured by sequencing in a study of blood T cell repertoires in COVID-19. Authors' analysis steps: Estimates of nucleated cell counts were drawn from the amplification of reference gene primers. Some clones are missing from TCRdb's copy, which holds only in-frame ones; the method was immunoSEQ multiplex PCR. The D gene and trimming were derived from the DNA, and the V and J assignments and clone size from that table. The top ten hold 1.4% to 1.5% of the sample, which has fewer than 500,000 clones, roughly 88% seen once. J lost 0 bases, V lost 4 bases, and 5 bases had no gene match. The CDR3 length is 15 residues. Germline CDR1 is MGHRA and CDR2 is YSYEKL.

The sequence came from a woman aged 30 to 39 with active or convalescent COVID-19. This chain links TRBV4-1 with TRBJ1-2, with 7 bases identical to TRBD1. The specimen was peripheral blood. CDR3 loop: CASSRDREANYGYTF. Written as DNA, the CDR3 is TGCGCCAGCAGCCGAGACAGGGAAGCTAACTATGGCTACACCTTC.